This entry lists 21 T cell receptor beta chains sequenced from one sample in a study of T-cell memory formation after mild COVID-19. TCRdb itself ran the 5' RACE reads through MiXCR, one entry per CDR3 protein. The table shows 210,000 or so distinct CDR3 sequences, with around 30% occurring only once. Sequencing used PBMCs or a T cell subset sorted from them (not recorded which). These receptors were taken from an adult woman who had mild COVID-19 (a few samples of this study predate the infection). Cell type and time point are not known.

The gene calls are TRBV10-3 and TRBJ2-7, with D uncertain. This CDR3 spans 12 amino acids. Germline CDR1 reads ENHRY; CDR2 reads SYGVKD. V lost 6 bases and J lost 1, with 7 bases in between. This chain's CDR3 is CAIRESSYEQYF. The CDR3 nucleotides are TGTGCCATCAGAGAGAGTTCCTACGAGCAGTACTTC.

The chain combines TRBV18 with TRBJ2-3; the D is unclear. The CDR3 loop spans 15 amino acids. Trimming pared 10 bases from V and 0 bases from J, leaving 17 bases between. Germline-derived CDR1 and CDR2 are KGHSH and LQKENI. CDR3 amino acids: CATGSRAPSTDTQYF. CDR3 DNA sequence: TGTGCCACCGGAAGCCGGGCACCTAGCACAGATACGCAGTATTTT. The variable domain in full, with the rest retrieved from reference TRBV18 and TRBJ2-3, is NAGVMQNPRHLVRRRGQEARLRCSPMKGHSHVYWYRQLPEEGLKFMVYLQKENIIDESGMPKERFSAEFPKEGPSILRIQQVVRGDSAAYFCATGSRAPSTDTQYFGPGTRLTVL.

This rearrangement joins TRBV18 to TRBJ2-7; D possibly corresponds to TRBD1 (5 bases). Trimming stripped 4 bases from V and 4 bases from J, with 11 bases between. The CDR3 covers 13 residues. CDR1 and CDR2 from the germline V gene are KGHSH and LQKENI. CDR3 bases: TGTGCCAGCTCACTGTGGTCAGGGTACGAGCAGTACTTC. The encoded protein is CASSLWSGYEQYF.

The chain combines TRBV29-1 with TRBJ2-7; D remains ambiguous. The CDR3 contains 12 residues. Germline V lookup: CDR1 SQVTM, CDR2 ANQGSEA. Trimming cost V 4 bases and J 0 bases, with 7 bases left between them. CDR3 in DNA: TGCAGCGTTGTGGTCAGCTCCTACGAGCAGTACTTC. Amino acid sequence: CSVVVSSYEQYF.

The chain is built from TRBV5-1 and TRBJ2-3; 9 positions match TRBD2. Germline V gives CDR1 SGHRS, CDR2 YFSETQ. The CDR3 runs to 16 residues. The V segment lost 2 bases and the J segment 0 bases; nucleotides outside the gene matches: 4. CDR3 amino acids: CASSLFSGGSTDTQYF. CDR3 coding DNA: TGCGCCAGCAGCTTATTTAGCGGGGGAAGCACAGATACGCAGTATTTT.

This clonotype has just a few counts. The chain recombines TRBV7-8 with TRBJ1-2; D unresolved. Trimming stripped 0 bases from V and 5 bases from J, with 10 bases between. This CDR3 is 14 amino acids long. CDR1 and CDR2 (germline): SGHVS, FQNEAQ. This chain's CDR3 is CASSLAVPAYGYTF. CDR3 DNA: TGTGCCAGCAGCTTAGCGGTCCCAGCTTATGGCTACACCTTC.

CDR3 amino acids: CASQVGPGVLYTQYF. CDR3 sequence (DNA): TGCGCCAGCCAAGTGGGGCCCGGTGTTTTGTATACGCAGTATTTT. This sequence joins TRBV5-1 and TRBJ2-3; D is perhaps TRBD1 (5 bases). CDR1 SGHRS and CDR2 YFSETQ come from the germline V gene. The CDR3 covers 15 residues. Trimming stripped 7 bases from V and 7 bases from J, with 22 bases between. The full variable domain, in which reference TRBV5-1 and TRBJ2-3 provide the parts outside the CDR3, is KAGVTQTPRYLIKTRGQQVTLSCSPISGHRSVSWYQQTPGQGLQFLFEYFSETQRNKGNFPGRFSGRQFSNSRSEMNVSTLELGDSALYLCASQVGPGVLYTQYFGPGTRLTVL.

V usage is TRBV12-3 or TRBV12-4 and J usage is TRBJ2-1; D not certain. The CDR3 is 13 residues long. V was trimmed by 3 bases and J by 11 bases, leaving 14 bases between them. CDR3 residues: CASSFSESNQQFF. CDR3 nucleotide sequence: TGTGCCAGCAGTTTCAGTGAGTCAAACCAGCAGTTCTTC.

This clonotype has more than one count but fewer than ten. The chain's CDR3 is CASSLYGGASTDTQYF. The CDR3 DNA sequence: TGTGCCAGCAGCCTGTATGGCGGGGCAAGCACAGATACGCAGTATTTT. The rearrangement links TRBV3-1 to TRBJ2-3; possibly TRBD2 for D (6 bases). V lost 4 bases to trimming and J lost 0 bases, with 14 bases between them. The CDR3 extends over 16 amino acids. CDR1 LGHDT and CDR2 YNNKEL come from the germline V gene (reference sequence).

The chain uses TRBV24-1 and TRBJ2-3; the match to TRBD1 covers 7 bases. The CDR3 has 13 amino acids. Losses at the gene ends were 6 bases for V and 4 bases for J; bases not matched to a gene: 3. Germline lookup yields CDR1 KGHDR and CDR2 SFDVKD. CDR3 amino acids: CATSRQGADTQYF. In DNA, the CDR3 is TGTGCCACCAGTAGACAGGGAGCAGATACGCAGTATTTT.

This clonotype has only a few counts. J is TRBJ1-5 and V is TRBV20-1; D unresolved. The CDR3 sequence is 16 residues long. With 1 base removed from V and 1 base from J, the gap between germline ends came to 14 bases. Germline CDR1 reads DFQATT; CDR2 reads SNEGSKA (reference sequence). The CDR3 here is CSARGVYLGSNQPQHF. DNA for the CDR3: TGCAGTGCTAGAGGGGTTTATTTGGGGAGCAATCAGCCCCAGCATTTT.

This clonotype was seen a few times. The CDR3 nucleotides read TGTGCCAGCAGCCCTCTTAGGAATATCTACGAGCAGTACTTC. It encodes CASSPLRNIYEQYF. The J gene is TRBJ2-7, the V gene TRBV11-2; no firm D call. Germline V gene lookup returns CDR1 SGHAT and CDR2 FQNNGV. This CDR3 is built from 14 residues. V was shortened by 5 bases and J by 3 bases, with 14 bases between the two germline ends. The full variable domain, rest sourced from reference TRBV11-2 and TRBJ2-7, is EAGVAQSPRYKIIEKRQSVAFWCNPISGHATLYWYQQILGQGPKLLIQFQNNGVVDDSQLPKDRFSAERLKGVDSTLKIQPAKLEDSAVYLCASSPLRNIYEQYFGPGTRLTVT.

The chain carries TRBV9 and TRBJ2-3, with 7 nucleotides matching TRBD1. Germline V gene lookup returns CDR1 SGDLS and CDR2 YYNGEE. This CDR3 contains 15 residues. Germline trimming cut 3 bases from V and 0 bases from J; bases unmatched to any gene: 4. CDR3 sequence (DNA): TGTGCCAGCAGCGGTTGGGACAGTAGCACAGATACGCAGTATTTT. This translates into CASSGWDSSTDTQYF.

The chain is built from TRBV12-5 and TRBJ2-3, with TRBD2 matching 10 bases. The V gene's germline CDR1 is LGHNT and CDR2 FRNRAP. The junction had 5 bases not matched to a gene; V was cut back by 5 bases and J by 9 bases. This CDR3 has 13 amino acids. The CDR3 sequence: CASGMGSGRTQYF. DNA of the CDR3: TGTGCTAGTGGTATGGGTAGCGGGAGGACGCAGTATTTT.

V gene TRBV7-8 combines with J gene TRBJ1-2; 9 bases match TRBD1. The V gene end was trimmed by 2 bases and the J gene end by 4 bases; junction bases not matched to a gene: 5. Germline values: CDR1 SGHVS, CDR2 FQNEAQ. The CDR3 is 15 residues long. The chain's CDR3 is CASSLRRTGAYGYTF. CDR3 DNA sequence: TGTGCCAGCAGCTTACGGAGGACAGGGGCCTATGGCTACACCTTC. Variable domain in full (rest from reference TRBV7-8 and TRBJ1-2): GAGVSQSPRYKVAKRGQDVALRCDPISGHVSLFWYQQALGQGPEFLTYFQNEAQLDKSGLPSDRFFAERPEGSVSTLKIQRTQQEDSAVYLCASSLRRTGAYGYTFGSGTRLTVV.

This chain uses TRBV7-9 with TRBJ2-7; D might be TRBD1 (6 bases). Germline V gives CDR1 SEHNR, CDR2 FQNEAQ (reference sequence). The length of the CDR3 is 13 residues. V was shortened by 5 bases and J by 6 bases, with 14 bases between the two germline ends. The CDR3 here is CASSRGHAGEQYF. The CDR3 nucleotides are TGTGCCAGCAGCCGGGGACACGCCGGCGAGCAGTACTTC.

Only a few counts were recorded for this clonotype. The V and J genes are TRBV30 and TRBJ2-3; perhaps TRBD1 as D (5 bases). The CDR3 is 14 residues long. Trimming stripped 2 bases from V and 1 base from J, with 10 bases between. Germline lookup yields CDR1 GTSNPN and CDR2 SVGIG (reference sequence). The CDR3 nucleotides are TGTGCCTGGAGTTACGGCAGGGGCACAGATACGCAGTATTTT. Encoded protein: CAWSYGRGTDTQYF.

This chain connects TRBV12-3 or TRBV12-4 to TRBJ2-3; D may be TRBD1 (5 bases). This CDR3 region has 14 residues. Trimming left V 1 base short and J 6 bases short, with 11 bases between. This CDR3 is CASSLVGPGDTQYF. The CDR3 coding sequence is TGTGCCAGCAGTTTAGTAGGCCCAGGGGATACGCAGTATTTT.

This chain's CDR3 is CASSFGSRGYTF. The CDR3 coding sequence is TGTGCCAGCAGTTTTGGTAGCCGCGGCTACACCTTC. The rearrangement joins TRBV12-3 or TRBV12-4 to TRBJ1-2; D not certain. The CDR3 has 12 amino acids. The V gene lost 3 bases and the J gene lost 8 bases, with 10 bases spanning the gap.

This clonotype was seen only a few times. V is TRBV12-3 or TRBV12-4 and J is TRBJ2-1, with 7 positions matching TRBD1. This CDR3 contains 16 residues. V lost 6 bases to trimming and J lost 0 bases; unmatched junction nucleotides: 8. CDR3 nucleotide sequence: TGTGCCAGCAGCCCCCCAGGGGGTGCCTCCTACAATGAGCAGTTCTTC. Amino acids: CASSPPGGASYNEQFF.

This clonotype was seen more than once but under ten times. The chain combines TRBV24-1 with TRBJ2-5; 12 nucleotides align to TRBD2. Trimming cost V 2 bases and J 5 bases; bases outside gene matches: 8. The CDR3 has 17 residues. Germline V gives CDR1 KGHDR, CDR2 SFDVKD. The CDR3 coding sequence is TGTGCCACCAGTGATTCCTCGACTAGCGGGAGATGGGAGACCCAGTACTTC. Translation: CATSDSSTSGRWETQYF.